One sample yielded the 27 T cell receptor beta chains listed below, sequenced in a study of Graves' ophthalmopathy and Graves' hyperthyroidism. RNA transcripts provided the template for amplifying TCR beta CDR3 regions. HTBI primers served in a first-round RT-PCR, which a second-round multiplex PCR followed. TCRdb passed the multiplex PCR reads through MiXCR, listing each CDR3 protein once. The data show approximately 210,000 distinct CDR3 sequences, approximately 28% seen once. Sequencing used peripheral blood. All receptors derive from a man aged 50 to 59 with Graves' ophthalmopathy.

This clonotype was seen many times. This sequence joins TRBV5-1 and TRBJ2-7, with D tentatively TRBD1 (6 bases). Germline CDR1 and CDR2: SGHRS and YFSETQ. V dropped 2 bases and J dropped 7 bases, with 16 bases sitting between them. The CDR3 extends over 14 amino acids. The CDR3 DNA follows: TGCGCCAGCAGCTTACAGGGACCCCCGGGGGAGCAGTACTTC. It is translated as CASSLQGPPGEQYF.

This clonotype was detected ten times or more. This sequence joins TRBV7-9 and TRBJ2-5; TRBD1 matches 8 bases. The V segment lost 5 bases and the J segment 4 bases; nucleotides outside the gene matches: 9. The CDR3 has 15 amino acids. Germline CDR1 SEHNR, CDR2 FQNEAQ (reference sequence). The CDR3 loop reads CASSPSTGVTETQYF. CDR3 bases: TGTGCCAGCAGCCCCTCGACAGGGGTAACAGAGACCCAGTACTTC. The full variable domain, in which reference TRBV7-9 and TRBJ2-5 provide the parts outside the CDR3, is DTGVSQNPRHKITKRGQNVTFRCDPISEHNRLYWYRQTLGQGPEFLTYFQNEAQLEKSRLLSDRFSAERPKGSFSTLEIQRTEQGDSAMYLCASSPSTGVTETQYFGPGTRLLVL.

At least ten counts were recorded for this clonotype. The chain couples TRBV5-6 to TRBJ2-5, with 7 positions matching TRBD1. The germline gives CDR1 SGHDT, CDR2 YYEEEE. Unmatched junction bases numbered 8, after V lost 2 bases and J lost 4 bases. The CDR3 has 15 amino acids. The CDR3 nucleotides read TGTGCCAGCAGCTTCCAATTGACAGGGACAGAGACCCAGTACTTC. Encoded protein: CASSFQLTGTETQYF.

This clonotype has at least ten counts. The J gene is TRBJ2-2, the V gene TRBV6-2 or TRBV6-3; the D gene is possibly TRBD2 (6 bases). The CDR3 spans 18 residues. Germline V lookup: CDR1 MNHEY, CDR2 SVGEGT. Trimming stripped 3 bases from V and 0 bases from J, with 17 bases between. The chain's CDR3 is CASSYGGERPANTGELFF. CDR3 bases: TGTGCCAGCAGTTATGGAGGGGAGCGCCCCGCGAACACCGGGGAGCTGTTTTTT.

This clonotype was detected many times. The chain has TRBV5-1 and TRBJ1-1; D call uncertain. V lost 3 bases and J 6 bases, leaving 15 bases between the germline ends. This CDR3 is 14 amino acids long. The V gene's germline CDR1 is SGHRS and CDR2 YFSETQ. CDR3 in amino acids: CASSSWTDSPEAFF. The CDR3 nucleotides read TGCGCCAGCAGCTCATGGACGGATTCCCCTGAAGCTTTCTTT.

This clonotype showed up many times. The rearrangement uses TRBV7-2 and TRBJ2-2; unclear D gene. Germline values: CDR1 SGHTA, CDR2 FQGNSA. Between the trimmed V and J ends, which lost 1 base and 3 bases, there was a span of 6 bases. The CDR3 extends over 14 amino acids. The CDR3 coding sequence is TGTGCCAGCAGCTTAGGCCTACACACCGGGGAGCTGTTTTTT. It specifies CASSLGLHTGELFF.

V gene TRBV20-1 combines with J gene TRBJ1-5; D is unresolved. There are 13 residues in the CDR3. Trimming removed 3 bases at V and 7 bases at J, with 13 bases between. Per the germline V gene, CDR1 is DFQATT and CDR2 is SNEGSKA (reference sequence). For the CDR3, the DNA is TGCAGTGCTAGGGAGGTGGTTCGCCAGCCCCAGCATTTT. It specifies CSAREVVRQPQHF.

This clonotype was detected many times. The rearrangement links TRBV6-2 or TRBV6-3 to TRBJ2-7, with TRBD2 identical over 9 bases. CDR3 size: 13 residues. Germline assignment: CDR1 MNHEY and CDR2 SVGEGT. V lost 7 bases, J lost 2 bases, and 3 bases stayed unmatched. This CDR3 reads CASTRTSAYEQYF. CDR3 nucleotide sequence: TGTGCCAGCACCCGGACTAGCGCCTACGAGCAGTACTTC.

This clonotype was found many times. The chain employs TRBV7-8 and TRBJ2-7; D gene uncertain. V lost 0 bases, J lost 2 bases, and 11 bases lay in between. This CDR3 region has 15 residues. Germline lookup yields CDR1 SGHVS and CDR2 FQNEAQ. The CDR3 sequence is CASSLAGSRAYEQYF. The DNA of the CDR3 is TGTGCCAGCAGCTTAGCGGGTAGCCGAGCCTACGAGCAGTACTTC.

In its sample, this clonotype was seen many times. DNA of the CDR3: TGCAGCGTTGATGGAGGATCCGGCTACGAGCAGTACTTC. This translates into CSVDGGSGYEQYF. The J gene is TRBJ2-7, the V gene TRBV29-1; D may be TRBD2 (5 bases). Germline CDR1 SQVTM, CDR2 ANQGSEA. The length of the CDR3 is 13 residues. V was cut by 3 bases and J by 3 bases, with 12 bases left in between.

Ten or more counts support this clonotype. The germline gene is not matched at one end of the junction; a read error may be the cause. The J gene is TRBJ2-7, the V gene TRBV7-9; 7 positions match TRBD2. The CDR3 is made up of 14 amino acids. Germline V gives CDR1 SEHNR, CDR2 FQNEAQ (reference sequence). This chain's CDR3 is CASSPRDYPYEQYF. Written as DNA, the CDR3 is TGCGCCAGCAGCCCCCGGGACTATCCCTACGAGCAGTACTTC.

This clonotype came up many times. The chain employs TRBV5-1 and TRBJ1-1; D perhaps matches TRBD1 (5 bases). The CDR3 consists of 15 residues. The V end lost 0 bases, the J end lost 1 base, and 10 bases lay between the germline ends. Germline V gives CDR1 SGHRS, CDR2 YFSETQ. The DNA for the CDR3 is TGCGCCAGCAGCTTGGATCTGGGGGGGAACACTGAAGCTTTCTTT. This encodes CASSLDLGGNTEAFF.

This clonotype showed up many times. This chain links TRBV5-1 with TRBJ2-7; D not resolved. Trimming took off 0 bases at V and 0 bases at J, with 7 bases between the two ends. Germline CDR1 is SGHRS and CDR2 is YFSETQ. CDR3 size: 14 residues. CDR3 residues: CASSLGHGSYEQYF. CDR3 bases: TGCGCCAGCAGCTTGGGACACGGCTCCTACGAGCAGTACTTC.

In this sample, this clonotype turned up many times. The gene calls are TRBV28 and TRBJ1-6; 7 bases line up with TRBD1. Germline CDR1 and CDR2: MDHEN and SYDVKM. The CDR3 extends over 15 amino acids. J gave up 11 bases and V 5 bases, and 12 bases lay outside the gene matches. The CDR3 reads CASSPTGTDRTPLHF. DNA of the CDR3: TGTGCCAGCAGTCCCACCGGGACAGACAGAACACCCCTCCACTTT.

The chain combines TRBV12-5 with TRBJ1-1; 7 bases are shared with TRBD1. After removal of 5 bases from V and 8 bases from J, the junction contained 5 bases not matched to a gene. The CDR3 extends over 12 amino acids. Germline V CDR1 and CDR2: LGHNT, FRNRAP. The CDR3 region is CASGRYRGEAFF. The CDR3 DNA follows: TGTGCTAGTGGTCGTTACAGGGGAGAAGCTTTCTTT.

The CDR3 region is CASSEPGFTTDEQYF. The CDR3 nucleotides read TGTGCCAGCAGTGAACCAGGGTTTACGACTGACGAGCAGTACTTC. The chain employs TRBV25-1 and TRBJ2-7; tentative D call: TRBD1 (5 bases). Germline-derived CDR1 and CDR2 are MGHDK and SYGVNS. The CDR3 is 15 amino acids. V lost 2 bases and J 5 bases, leaving 16 bases between the germline ends.

The sample holds many counts of this clonotype. The rearrangement links TRBV2 to TRBJ1-1, with unresolved D. V was clipped by 6 bases and J by 1 base, with 9 bases between them. From germline, CDR1 is SNHLY and CDR2 FYNNEI. This CDR3 comprises 13 residues. CDR3 nucleotides: TGTGCCAGCAGACTACAGTGGAACACTGAAGCTTTCTTT. Translating gives CASRLQWNTEAFF.

This clonotype has more than one count but fewer than ten. This chain links TRBV6-2 or TRBV6-3 with TRBJ1-1; the D is unclear. The CDR3 loop spans 13 amino acids. Germline V gene data show CDR1 as MNHEY and CDR2 as SVGEGT. Deletions cut 9 bases from V and 0 bases from J, with 11 bases between. CDR3: CASKVGMNTEAFF. In nucleotides, the CDR3 is TGTGCCAGTAAAGTGGGTATGAACACTGAAGCTTTCTTT.

The rearrangement joins TRBV7-2 to TRBJ2-4; either TRBD1 or TRBD2 may supply D (5 bases each). CDR3 length equals 14 residues. Germline loops: CDR1 SGHTA, CDR2 FQGNSA. V lost 1 base and J lost 6, with 10 bases in between. The CDR3 sequence is CASSLGGESNIQYF. In DNA, the CDR3 is TGTGCCAGCAGCTTAGGAGGGGAATCAAACATTCAGTACTTC.

There are many counts of this clonotype. This chain connects TRBV7-2 to TRBJ2-5; D remains unclear. V lost 5 bases and J 5 bases, leaving 18 bases between the germline ends. Germline CDR1 SGHTA, CDR2 FQGNSA. This CDR3 region has 15 residues. The CDR3 spells CASSGRTLPRETQYF. The CDR3 coding sequence is TGTGCCAGCAGCGGACGGACCCTCCCTAGGGAGACCCAGTACTTC.

The table lists this clonotype with many counts. This chain joins TRBV11-1 and TRBJ1-1; D possibly corresponds to TRBD1 (6 bases). Germline-derived CDR1 and CDR2 are SGHAT and FQDESV (reference sequence). The CDR3 consists of 14 residues. The V end lost 3 bases, the J end lost 1 base, and 9 bases lay between the germline ends. The DNA of the CDR3 is TGTGCCAGCAGCTTGGCAGGGGAGAACACTGAAGCTTTCTTT. It yields the protein CASSLAGENTEAFF.

This clonotype has ten or more counts. This sequence joins TRBV20-1 and TRBJ1-1, with D unresolved. The CDR3 has 12 amino acids. Germline values: CDR1 DFQATT, CDR2 SNEGSKA (reference sequence). Deletions cut 3 bases from V and 1 base from J, with 6 bases between. The chain's CDR3 is CSARGPNTEAFF. Written as DNA, the CDR3 is TGCAGTGCTAGGGGCCCGAACACTGAAGCTTTCTTT.

The chain recombines TRBV12-3 or TRBV12-4 with TRBJ1-1; D unresolved. Trimming stripped 3 bases from V and 6 bases from J, with 8 bases between. The CDR3 is 12 residues long. Here the CDR3 DNA reads TGTGCCAGCAGTTTTTCCGTATCTGAAGCTTTCTTT. Its translation: CASSFSVSEAFF.

This clonotype appeared many times. The genes are TRBV11-2 and TRBJ2-7; either TRBD1 or TRBD2 may supply D (6 bases each). The CDR3 is 14 residues long. Per germline, CDR1 SGHAT and CDR2 FQNNGV. V was clipped by 4 bases and J by 0 bases, with 10 bases between them. This chain's CDR3 is CASSWGAFSYEQYF. In DNA form, the CDR3 reads TGTGCCAGCAGCTGGGGGGCATTCTCCTACGAGCAGTACTTC.

This clonotype was counted many times. This chain links TRBV6-1 with TRBJ1-5; possibly TRBD1 for D (6 bases). V lost 1 base, J lost 2 bases, and 6 bases lay in between. Per germline, CDR1 MNHNS and CDR2 SASEGT. The CDR3 runs 14 residues. CDR3 sequence: CASSEGQGNQPQHF. CDR3 DNA: TGTGCCAGCAGTGAAGGACAGGGCAATCAGCCCCAGCATTTT.

This clonotype appeared many times. The chain has TRBV12-3 or TRBV12-4 and TRBJ1-1; 9 nucleotides agree with TRBD1. Losses at the gene ends were 4 bases for V and 5 bases for J; bases not matched to a gene: 17. The CDR3 contains 18 residues. The CDR3: CASSSPGQGRFGGTEAFF. The CDR3 bases are TGTGCCAGCAGTTCACCCGGACAGGGGCGGTTTGGTGGAACTGAAGCTTTCTTT.

In its sample, this clonotype was seen many times. The V and J genes are TRBV3-1 and TRBJ1-6; D is unresolved. V was clipped by 7 bases and J by 8 bases, with 15 bases between them. The CDR3 loop spans 14 amino acids. In germline, CDR1 is LGHDT, CDR2 YNNKEL (reference sequence). For the CDR3, the DNA is TGTGCCAGCAACCTTAATGGCCAGGATTCACCCCTCCACTTT. Translating gives CASNLNGQDSPLHF.